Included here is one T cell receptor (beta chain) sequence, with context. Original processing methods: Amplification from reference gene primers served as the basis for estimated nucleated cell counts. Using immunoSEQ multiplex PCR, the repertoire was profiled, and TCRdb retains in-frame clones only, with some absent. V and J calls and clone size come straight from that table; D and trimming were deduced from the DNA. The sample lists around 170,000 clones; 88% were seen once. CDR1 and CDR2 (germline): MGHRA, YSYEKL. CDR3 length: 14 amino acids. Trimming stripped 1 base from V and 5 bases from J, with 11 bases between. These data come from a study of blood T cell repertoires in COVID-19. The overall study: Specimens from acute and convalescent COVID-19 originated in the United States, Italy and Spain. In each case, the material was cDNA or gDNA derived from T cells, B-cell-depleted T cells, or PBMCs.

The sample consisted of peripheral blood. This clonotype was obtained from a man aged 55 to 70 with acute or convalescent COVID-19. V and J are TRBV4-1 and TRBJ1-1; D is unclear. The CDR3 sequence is CASSQVFGETEAFF. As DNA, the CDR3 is TGCGCCAGCAGCCAAGTTTTCGGGGAAACTGAAGCTTTCTTT.